One TCR beta chain is described in this entry. The data are from a study of beta chain features in type 1 diabetes. The CDR3 has 12 residues. CDR1 is MNHNY, CDR2 SVGAGI, per germline (reference sequence). Trimming took off 5 bases at V and 7 bases at J, with 12 bases between the two ends. Sequencing targeted expressed TCRB transcripts, as all isolated RNA had been reverse transcribed. Clones were read by immunoSEQ multiplex PCR, and TCRdb kept only the in-frame ones, dropping some. Found here are about 150,000 clones, 8% to 13% of them singletons; the top ten hold under 1.5%. The source of this sequence is a man in his late teens or twenties in good health. Sequenced: naive CD4+ T cells from blood. The chain combines TRBV6-6 with TRBJ2-7; tentative D call: TRBD2 (5 bases). The CDR3, as DNA: TGTGCCAGCAGTCCGAGGGTGGTGGAGCAGTACTTC. It translates to CASSPRVVEQYF.